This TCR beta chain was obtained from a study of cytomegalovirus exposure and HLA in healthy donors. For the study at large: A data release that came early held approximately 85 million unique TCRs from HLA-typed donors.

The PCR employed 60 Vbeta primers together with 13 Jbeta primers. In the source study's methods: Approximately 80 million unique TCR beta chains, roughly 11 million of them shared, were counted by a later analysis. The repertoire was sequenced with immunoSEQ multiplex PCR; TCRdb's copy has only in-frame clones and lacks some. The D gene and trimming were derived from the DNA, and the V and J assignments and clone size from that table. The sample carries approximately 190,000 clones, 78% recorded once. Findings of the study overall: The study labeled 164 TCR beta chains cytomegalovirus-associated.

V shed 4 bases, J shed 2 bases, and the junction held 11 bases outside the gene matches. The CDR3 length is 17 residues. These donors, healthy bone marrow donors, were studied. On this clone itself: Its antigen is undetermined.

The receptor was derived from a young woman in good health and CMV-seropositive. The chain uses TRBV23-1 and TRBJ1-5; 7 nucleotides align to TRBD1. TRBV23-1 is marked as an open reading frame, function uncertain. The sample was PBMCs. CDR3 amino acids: CASSPLQGPEGNQPQHF. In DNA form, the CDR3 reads TGCGCCAGCAGTCCGTTACAGGGGCCTGAGGGCAATCAGCCCCAGCATTTT.